This T cell receptor beta chain was retrieved from a study of blood T cell repertoires in COVID-19. The overall study: The samples span acute and convalescent COVID-19 from the United States, Italy and Spain. Nucleic acid was either cDNA or gDNA, and it came from T cells, B-cell-depleted T cells, or PBMCs.

Trimming took off 3 bases at V and 5 bases at J, with 7 bases between the two ends. The CDR3 covers 12 residues. Germline CDR1 reads SEHNR; CDR2 reads FQNEAQ (reference sequence). Original data processing: The assay estimated nucleated cells by amplifying reference gene primers. Only in-frame clones appear in the TCRdb table, and some are missing; sequencing was by immunoSEQ multiplex PCR. V and J calls plus clone size are reproduced from that table; the DNA served to infer D and trimming. The sample has tens of thousands of clones, approximately 89% seen once. The material sequenced was peripheral blood. This receptor was taken from a man aged 50 or older with acute or convalescent COVID-19. V usage is TRBV7-9 and J usage is TRBJ1-2; D call uncertain. The CDR3 sequence is CASSLPGYGYTF. Written as DNA, the CDR3 is TGTGCCAGCAGCTTGCCGGGTTATGGCTACACCTTC.